The rows below give T cell receptor beta chains drawn from one sample of a study of memory CD4+ T cells and cytomegalovirus serostatus. TCRdb's table, derived via immunoSEQ multiplex PCR, lists solely in-frame clones and lacks some. This sample has 61,000 or so clones, with around 80% found just once. Sequenced material: memory CD4+ T cells from blood. The receptors derive from an adult in good health and CMV-seronegative. Some clones in this sample may be carry-over from other donors' samples. Both conserved end residues are part of each CDR3. A D gene is named only where the DNA matches it firmly. Size tells how often a clone was seen (once, few, many) or the class of an expanded clone, and some rows leave it out.

j_call,v_call,clone_size,d_call,cdr3_aa,cdr3_nt
TRBJ2-7,TRBV28,few,TRBD2,CASSLVAGGPYEQYF,TGTGCCAGCAGTTTGGTAGCGGGAGGGCCCTACGAGCAGTACTTC
TRBJ2-7,TRBV4-3,few,TRBD2,CASSQALAGVGLSADYEQYF,TGCGCCAGCAGCCAGGCCCTAGCGGGAGTAGGCCTATCTGCAGACTACGAGCAGTACTTC
TRBJ2-7,TRBV28,NA,NA,CASSLQGYEQYF,TGTGCCAGCAGTTTGCAGGGCTACGAGCAGTACTTC
TRBJ2-2,TRBV7-2,NA,NA,CASSPVGEAGELFF,TGTGCCAGCAGCCCGGTGGGGGAGGCCGGGGAGCTGTTTTTT
TRBJ1-1,TRBV5-1,few,TRBD1,CASSATGVITEAFF,TGCGCCAGCAGCGCGACAGGGGTGATCACTGAAGCTTTCTTT
TRBJ2-3,TRBV27,NA,NA,CASCRDFASTDTQYF,TGTGCCAGCTGTAGGGACTTTGCTAGCACAGATACGCAGTATTTT
TRBJ2-1,TRBV30,NA,TRBD2,CAWSTGTSGGGEQFF,TGTGCCTGGTCCACCGGGACTAGCGGGGGAGGTGAGCAGTTCTTC
TRBJ2-3,TRBV11-1,NA,NA,CASSLGDPSWDTQYF,TGTGCCAGCAGCTTAGGGGACCCGAGCTGGGATACGCAGTATTTT
TRBJ1-4,TRBV27,few,NA,CASRTVGEKLFF,TGTGCCAGCAGGACCGTGGGGGAAAAACTGTTTTTT
TRBJ2-2,TRBV14,NA,TRBD2,CASSRSSGGPANTGELFF,TGTGCCAGCAGCCGATCTAGCGGGGGACCCGCGAACACCGGGGAGCTGTTTTTT
TRBJ1-2,TRBV30,NA,NA,CAWSVQGEANYGYTF,TGTGCCTGGAGTGTACAGGGTGAAGCTAACTATGGCTACACCTTC
TRBJ2-7,TRBV28,NA,NA,CASSPSNGEAYEQYF,TGTGCCAGCAGTCCCAGTAACGGGGAGGCCTACGAGCAGTACTTC
TRBJ2-1,TRBV7-8,NA,NA,CASSLRVSYNEQFF,TGTGCCAGCAGCTTAAGGGTTTCCTACAATGAGCAGTTCTTC
TRBJ1-4,TRBV28,NA,NA,CASYSGTSNEKLFF,TGTGCCTCTTATTCCGGGACATCTAATGAAAAACTGTTTTTT
TRBJ2-3,TRBV29-1,NA,NA,CSVEYRVGDTQYF,TGCAGCGTTGAATACCGGGTAGGAGATACGCAGTATTTT
TRBJ1-5,TRBV6-5,NA,NA,CASSPGVISNQPQHF,TGTGCCAGCAGTCCGGGGGTGATTAGCAATCAGCCCCAGCATTTT
TRBJ2-3,TRBV29-1,NA,NA,CSALAHGTDTQYF,TGCAGCGCCTTAGCCCACGGCACAGATACGCAGTATTTT
TRBJ1-6,TRBV18,NA,NA,CASSPDRPSPLHF,TGTGCCAGCTCACCAGACAGGCCCTCACCCCTCCACTTT
TRBJ2-7,TRBV6-1,NA,TRBD1,CASSAPDRLKYEQYF,TGTGCCAGCAGTGCGCCGGACAGGCTAAAATACGAGCAGTACTTC
TRBJ2-1,TRBV18,NA,NA,CASSPPSSQGKNEQFF,TGTGCCAGCTCACCACCCTCGAGTCAGGGAAAGAATGAGCAGTTCTTC
TRBJ2-1,TRBV5-1,NA,NA,CASSLIPSVAYNEQFF,TGCGCCAGCAGCTTGATTCCTAGCGTAGCCTACAATGAGCAGTTCTTC
TRBJ1-1,TRBV28,NA,TRBD1,CASRITGERAFF,TGTGCCAGCAGAATAACAGGGGAGAGAGCTTTCTTT
TRBJ1-4,TRBV6-1,NA,NA,CASSESGGRATNEKLFF,TGTGCCAGCAGTGAATCGGGGGGCAGAGCGACTAATGAAAAACTGTTTTTT
TRBJ1-1,TRBV5-1,NA,NA,CASSFGTQNTEAFF,TGCGCCAGCAGCTTTGGGACACAAAACACTGAAGCTTTCTTT
TRBJ2-3,TRBV7-2,NA,NA,CASSYRKGGGTDTQYF,TGTGCCAGCAGCTACCGCAAGGGCGGAGGCACAGATACGCAGTATTTT
TRBJ2-3,TRBV6-1,NA,NA,CASLARGSTDTQYF,TGTGCCAGCCTAGCCAGGGGCAGCACAGATACGCAGTATTTT
TRBJ2-1,TRBV28,NA,TRBD2,CASSSLLASASGRYNEQFF,TGTGCCAGCAGTTCCCTTTTAGCCTCGGCTAGCGGGAGGTACAATGAGCAGTTCTTC
TRBJ1-2,TRBV6-1,NA,NA,CASSVFGSGTRDGYTF,TGTGCCAGCAGTGTCTTCGGCTCCGGGACAAGGGATGGCTACACCTTC
TRBJ2-6,TRBV11-2,NA,NA,CASSSTLDRTDSGANVLTF,TGTGCCAGCAGCTCGACCCTCGACAGGACTGACTCTGGGGCCAACGTCCTGACTTTC
TRBJ2-5,TRBV11-2,once,NA,CASSPRSAGAPETQYF,TGTGCCAGCAGCCCTAGGTCGGCAGGGGCGCCCGAGACCCAGTACTTC
TRBJ1-1,TRBV20-1,few,NA,CSARARGSAFF,TGCAGTGCTAGGGCCCGGGGGAGTGCTTTCTTT
TRBJ1-2,TRBV10-2,NA,NA,CASSRARDYGYTF,TGCGCCAGCAGCCGGGCGAGGGACTATGGCTACACCTTC
TRBJ2-5,TRBV4-3,NA,NA,CASSQEGDLQETQYF,TGCGCCAGCAGCCAAGAAGGGGACTTACAAGAGACCCAGTACTTC
TRBJ2-5,TRBV7-2,few,NA,CASSRSRVAQYF,TGTGCCAGCAGCCGCTCTCGGGTGGCCCAGTACTTC
TRBJ1-2,TRBV19,NA,NA,CASSIRPGEGYGYTF,TGTGCCAGTAGTATACGTCCGGGCGAGGGCTATGGCTACACCTTC
TRBJ2-2,TRBV10-3,NA,TRBD1,CAILTGTGTNTGELFF,TGTGCCATCCTCACCGGGACAGGGACGAACACCGGGGAGCTGTTTTTT
TRBJ2-1,TRBV30,NA,NA,CAWSVGNEQFF,TGTGCCTGGAGTGTAGGGAATGAGCAGTTCTTC
TRBJ1-6,TRBV6-5,NA,TRBD1,CASSYYGTGNSPLHF,TGTGCCAGCAGCTATTACGGGACAGGGAATTCACCCCTCCACTTT
TRBJ2-1,TRBV19,NA,NA,CASSIRDNEQFF,TGTGCCAGTAGTATAAGGGACAATGAGCAGTTCTTC
TRBJ1-1,TRBV5-1,NA,NA,CASSLTDGRMTEAFF,TGCGCCAGCAGCTTGACGGACGGGAGAATGACTGAAGCTTTCTTT
TRBJ1-1,TRBV28,NA,NA,CASSFQVAGTEAFF,TGTGCCAGCAGTTTTCAAGTTGCGGGGACTGAAGCTTTCTTT
TRBJ1-2,TRBV6-6,NA,NA,CASLMTGDYGYTF,TGTGCCAGCCTAATGACAGGAGACTATGGCTACACCTTC
TRBJ2-2,TRBV28,few,TRBD2,CASSLWGGRNTGELFF,TGTGCCAGCAGTTTATGGGGCGGGAGGAACACCGGGGAGCTGTTTTTT
TRBJ2-7,TRBV7-9,NA,NA,CASSLTQGSNEQYF,TGTGCCAGCAGCTTAACGCAGGGTAGCAACGAGCAGTACTTC
TRBJ1-3,TRBV19,NA,NA,CASSDNPGFSGNTIYF,TGTGCCAGTTCGGACAACCCCGGTTTCTCTGGAAACACCATATATTTT
TRBJ2-1,TRBV27,NA,NA,CASSLMVSYNEQFF,TGTGCCAGCAGTTTAATGGTCTCCTACAATGAGCAGTTCTTC